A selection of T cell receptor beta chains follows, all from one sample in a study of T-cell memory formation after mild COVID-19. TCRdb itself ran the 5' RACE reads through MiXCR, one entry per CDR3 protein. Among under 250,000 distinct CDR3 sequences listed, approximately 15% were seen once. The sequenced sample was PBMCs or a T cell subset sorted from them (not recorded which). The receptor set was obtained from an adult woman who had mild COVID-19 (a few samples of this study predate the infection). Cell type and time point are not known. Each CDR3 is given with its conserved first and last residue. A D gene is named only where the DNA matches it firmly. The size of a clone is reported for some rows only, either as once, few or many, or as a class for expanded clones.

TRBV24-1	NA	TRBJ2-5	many	CATSDLRETQYF	TGTGCCACCAGTGATTTGAGGGAGACCCAGTACTTC
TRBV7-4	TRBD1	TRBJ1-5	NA	CASSLTWDRGPQPQHF	TGTGCCAGCAGCTTAACATGGGACAGGGGACCCCAGCCCCAGCATTTT
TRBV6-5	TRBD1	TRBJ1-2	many	CASSPGQGRYTF	TGTGCCAGCAGCCCCGGACAGGGCCGCTACACCTTC
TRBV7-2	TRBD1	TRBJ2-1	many	CASSLGGTGSKNEQFF	TGTGCCAGCAGCTTAGGGGGGACAGGGTCGAAAAATGAGCAGTTCTTC
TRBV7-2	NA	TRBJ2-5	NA	CASSLAGRSETQYF	TGTGCCAGCAGCTTAGCGGGCCGTTCGGAGACCCAGTACTTC
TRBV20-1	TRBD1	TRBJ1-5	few	CSGNRGKDQPQHF	TGCAGCGGGAACAGGGGTAAGGATCAGCCCCAGCATTTT
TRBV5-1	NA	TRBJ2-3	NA	CASSSSSTDTQYF	TGCGCCAGCAGCTCGTCTTCGACAGATACGCAGTATTTT
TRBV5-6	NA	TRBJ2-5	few	CASSLEGAIGETQYF	TGTGCCAGCAGCTTGGAAGGGGCCATCGGAGAGACCCAGTACTTC
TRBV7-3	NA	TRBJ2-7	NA	CASSPGPSYEQYF	TGTGCCAGCAGCCCGGGACCATCCTACGAGCAGTACTTC
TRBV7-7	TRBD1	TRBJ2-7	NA	CASSRDRGSYEQYF	TGTGCCAGCAGCCGGGACAGGGGGTCCTACGAGCAGTACTTC
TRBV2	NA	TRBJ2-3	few	CASRPGRRGPSTDTQYF	TGTGCCAGCAGACCCGGGCGCAGGGGCCCTAGCACAGATACGCAGTATTTT
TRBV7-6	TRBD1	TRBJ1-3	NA	CASSSRGLFSGNTIYF	TGTGCCAGCAGCTCCAGGGGGCTTTTCTCTGGAAACACCATATATTTT
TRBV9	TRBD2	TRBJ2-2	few	CASSVVLLASTGELFF	TGTGCCAGCAGCGTAGTATTACTAGCGAGCACCGGGGAGCTGTTTTTT
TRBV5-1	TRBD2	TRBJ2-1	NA	CASSLGTSGDFNEQFF	TGCGCCAGCAGCTTGGGAACTAGCGGGGACTTCAATGAGCAGTTCTTC
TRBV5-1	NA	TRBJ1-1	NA	CASSPSRGSLLGATEAFF	TGCGCCAGCAGCCCCTCCCGGGGGTCGCTCCTCGGGGCCACTGAAGCTTTCTTT
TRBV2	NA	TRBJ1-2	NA	CASRGGPWDYTF	TGTGCCAGCAGGGGAGGCCCCTGGGACTACACCTTC
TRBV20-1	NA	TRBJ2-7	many	CSAGQDSYEQYF	TGCAGTGCTGGACAAGACAGCTACGAGCAGTACTTC
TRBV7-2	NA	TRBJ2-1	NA	CASSSAGHHEQFF	TGTGCCAGCAGCTCAGCAGGGCACCATGAGCAGTTCTTC
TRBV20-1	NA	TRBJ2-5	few	CSARDWTGAETQYF	TGCAGTGCTAGAGATTGGACCGGTGCAGAGACCCAGTACTTC
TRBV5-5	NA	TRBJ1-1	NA	CASSFEVANTEAFF	TGTGCCAGCAGCTTTGAAGTCGCGAACACTGAAGCTTTCTTT
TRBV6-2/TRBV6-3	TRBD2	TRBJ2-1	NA	CASSYSSGRGNEQFF	TGTGCCAGCAGTTACTCTAGCGGGAGGGGTAATGAGCAGTTCTTC
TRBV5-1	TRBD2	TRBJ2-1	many	CASSSLGLLAGAYNEQFF	TGCGCCAGCAGCTCCCTAGGCCTACTAGCGGGGGCCTACAATGAGCAGTTCTTC
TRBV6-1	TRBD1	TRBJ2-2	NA	CASNPTGTRGELFF	TGTGCCAGCAACCCGACAGGGACGCGGGGGGAGCTGTTTTTT
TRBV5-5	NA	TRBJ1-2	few	CASSQITSRTLNYGYTF	TGTGCCAGCAGCCAGATTACTTCAAGAACCCTTAACTATGGCTACACCTTC
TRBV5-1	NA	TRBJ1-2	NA	CASSFPGVYGYTF	TGCGCCAGCAGCTTCCCTGGGGTCTATGGCTACACCTTC
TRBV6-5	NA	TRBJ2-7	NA	CASTPGQGGYEQYF	TGTGCCAGCACCCCGGGGCAGGGAGGCTACGAGCAGTACTTC
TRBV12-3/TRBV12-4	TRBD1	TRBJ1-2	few	CASRDRGRFGYTF	TGTGCCAGCAGAGACAGGGGGCGTTTTGGCTACACCTTC
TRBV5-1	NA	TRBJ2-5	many	CASSLHAGQETQYF	TGCGCCAGCAGCTTGCATGCAGGCCAAGAGACCCAGTACTTC
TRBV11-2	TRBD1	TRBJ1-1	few	CATQWIARGAEAFF	TGTGCCACCCAATGGATCGCCAGGGGGGCTGAAGCTTTCTTT
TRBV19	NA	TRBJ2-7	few	CASSIRRSYEQYF	TGTGCCAGTAGCATCCGACGCTCCTACGAGCAGTACTTC
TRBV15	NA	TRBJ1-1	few	CATAPGNTEAFF	TGTGCCACCGCCCCCGGGAACACTGAAGCTTTCTTT
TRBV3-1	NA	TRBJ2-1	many	CASSPQPSTRYNEQFF	TGTGCCAGCAGCCCCCAGCCGTCCACAAGGTACAATGAGCAGTTCTTC
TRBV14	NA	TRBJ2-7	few	CASSLVLGVEQYF	TGTGCCAGCAGCCTTGTTCTGGGCGTGGAGCAGTACTTC